These T cell receptor beta chains were read from a single sample in a study of blood T cells in healthy people across ages. MiXCR, run by TCRdb on the 5' RACE reads, gives a single entry per CDR3 protein. The table has about 1.5 million distinct CDR3 sequences, 35% to 45% seen once. Source material: blood. Receptors originate from a woman between 18 and 30 years old in good health. Each CDR3 is given with its conserved first and last residue. A D gene is named only where the DNA matches it firmly. Where a row states a size, it is once, few, many or the class of an expanded clone; other rows omit it.

>14|TRBJ2-5|TRBV7-7|few|NA
CASSFGGQSETQYF
TGTGCTAGCAGTTTCGGGGGACAATCCGAGACCCAGTACTTC
>16|TRBJ1-5|TRBV6-5|NA|TRBD1
CASSRQGAGNNQPQHF
TGTGCCAGCAGCCGACAGGGGGCTGGGAACAATCAGCCCCAGCATTTT
>15|TRBJ2-1|TRBV6-4|NA|TRBD2
CASSPNRGGDNEQFF
TGTGCCAGCAGTCCAAACCGGGGAGGGGACAATGAGCAGTTCTTC
>13|TRBJ2-7|TRBV5-1|few|NA
CASARAASYEQYF
TGCGCCAGCGCTAGAGCCGCTTCCTACGAGCAGTACTTC
>13|TRBJ2-7|TRBV30|NA|TRBD2
CAWTAGGHNEQYF
TGTGCCTGGACTGCGGGAGGGCACAATGAGCAGTACTTC
>16|TRBJ2-3|TRBV20-1|few|NA
CSARPAASSSTDTQYF
TGCAGTGCCCGACCGGCCGCGAGCTCTAGCACAGATACGCAGTATTTT
>13|TRBJ1-2|TRBV20-1|NA|NA
CSARRPMGQGYTF
TGCAGTGCTAGACGACCCATGGGGCAGGGCTACACCTTC
>14|TRBJ1-2|TRBV5-5|few|NA
CASSSGSTNYGYTF
TGTGCCAGCAGCTCGGGCAGTACCAACTATGGCTACACCTTC
>11|TRBJ1-1|TRBV20-1|few|TRBD1
CSGDRVTEAFF
TGCTCTGGTGACAGGGTCACTGAAGCTTTCTTT
>15|TRBJ2-1|TRBV7-2|many|TRBD2
CASSSMAGGYNEQFF
TGTGCCAGCAGCTCCATGGCGGGAGGCTACAATGAGCAGTTCTTC
>12|TRBJ2-1|TRBV2|NA|NA
CASSEVLAIKFF
TGTGCCAGCAGTGAAGTGTTAGCCATCAAGTTCTTC
>15|TRBJ1-1|TRBV7-9|NA|NA
CASRAPRGENTEAFF
TGTGCCAGCAGAGCCCCGCGGGGGGAGAACACTGAAGCTTTCTTT
>16|TRBJ2-1|TRBV4-1|NA|NA
CASSQDFQMTYNEQFF
TGCGCCAGCAGCCAAGATTTCCAAATGACCTACAATGAGCAGTTCTTC
>14|TRBJ2-3|TRBV6-1|NA|TRBD1
CASNRDRGADTQYF
TGTGCCAGCAACCGGGACAGGGGTGCGGATACGCAGTATTTT
>16|TRBJ1-5|TRBV20-1|NA|TRBD1
CSARGSTGEWNQPQHF
TGCAGTGCTAGAGGGTCTACAGGGGAATGGAATCAGCCCCAGCATTTT
>15|TRBJ1-1|TRBV3-1|NA|NA
CASSQVEWGGTEAFF
TGTGCCAGCAGCCAAGTTGAGTGGGGAGGTACTGAAGCTTTCTTT
>15|TRBJ2-7|TRBV10-1|NA|NA
CASSPTGTSRYEQYF
TGCGCCAGCAGTCCTACCGGGACAAGTAGGTACGAGCAGTACTTC
>14|TRBJ2-5|TRBV2|NA|NA
CASSEGELQETQYF
TGTGCCAGCAGTGAAGGGGAGCTCCAAGAGACCCAGTACTTC
>16|TRBJ2-7|TRBV10-3|few|TRBD1
CAISESATGGSYEQYF
TGTGCCATCAGTGAGTCCGCTACAGGGGGTTCCTACGAGCAGTACTTC
>16|TRBJ1-3|TRBV12-3/TRBV12-4|few|NA
CASSLRGSGSGNTIYF
TGTGCCAGTAGTTTAAGGGGGAGCGGTTCTGGAAACACCATATATTTT
>17|TRBJ2-3|TRBV7-2|once|TRBD2
CASSSSTSGRQTDTQYF
TGTGCCAGCAGCTCCTCGACTAGCGGGAGACAGACAGATACGCAGTATTTT
>15|TRBJ2-3|TRBV25-1|NA|NA
CASSELAQGADTQYF
TGTGCCAGCAGTGAACTGGCCCAGGGAGCAGATACGCAGTATTTT
>16|TRBJ2-2|TRBV7-3|NA|TRBD2
CASSLFPAGASGELFF
TGTGCCAGCAGCTTATTTCCAGCGGGAGCGAGCGGGGAGCTGTTTTTT
>14|TRBJ1-1|TRBV9|NA|NA
CASSVAGTGAEAFF
TGTGCCAGCAGCGTAGCTGGTACGGGCGCTGAAGCTTTCTTT
>14|TRBJ2-7|TRBV15|NA|TRBD1
CATSRQGISYEQYF
TGTGCCACCAGCCGACAGGGGATCTCCTACGAGCAGTACTTC
>11|TRBJ2-1|TRBV29-1|NA|NA
CSGKRGDEQFF
TGCAGCGGGAAGAGGGGAGATGAGCAGTTCTTC
>14|TRBJ1-2|TRBV9|NA|NA
CAGSVDGALYGYTF
TGTGCCGGCAGCGTGGACGGTGCCCTTTATGGCTACACCTTC
>16|TRBJ1-5|TRBV18|NA|NA
CASSLWGSDGNQPQHF
TGTGCCAGCTCACTGTGGGGCTCGGATGGCAATCAGCCCCAGCATTTT
>15|TRBJ2-1|TRBV7-2|NA|NA
CASSFLGNRQETQFF
TGTGCCAGCAGCTTCTTGGGGAACCGGCAAGAGACCCAGTTCTTC
>15|TRBJ2-3|TRBV3-1|NA|TRBD2
CASSWSGSTGDTQYF
TGTGCCAGCAGCTGGAGCGGGAGCACAGGGGATACGCAGTATTTT
>15|TRBJ2-1|TRBV4-2|few|TRBD2
CASSPRTSLGVEQFF
TGTGCCAGCAGCCCGCGGACTAGCCTCGGGGTTGAGCAGTTCTTC
>11|TRBJ1-1|TRBV14|NA|TRBD1
CASSQQGQLFF
TGTGCCAGCAGCCAGCAGGGACAGCTTTTCTTT
>14|TRBJ2-5|TRBV6-2/TRBV6-3|NA|NA
CASSYRRTQETQYF
TGTGCCAGCAGTTATAGGCGAACCCAAGAGACCCAGTACTTC
>13|TRBJ1-5|TRBV20-1|few|TRBD1
CSARTGLFQPQHF
TGCAGTGCCCGGACAGGATTGTTTCAGCCCCAGCATTTT
>15|TRBJ1-2|TRBV7-8|NA|NA
CASTPRGSLNYGYTF
TGTGCCAGCACCCCCAGGGGCAGTTTAAACTATGGCTACACCTTC
>15|TRBJ2-1|TRBV12-3/TRBV12-4|NA|TRBD2
CASIPGLATSREQFF
TGTGCCAGCATCCCGGGACTAGCCACCTCGAGGGAGCAGTTCTTC
>16|TRBJ1-4|TRBV15|NA|TRBD1
CATSTTRQGASGKLFF
TGTGCCACCAGCACGACACGTCAGGGGGCGAGTGGGAAACTGTTTTTT
>16|TRBJ2-7|TRBV3-1|few|TRBD2
CASSQGRNSGGEEQYF
TGTGCCAGCAGCCAAGGAAGGAATAGCGGGGGAGAGGAGCAGTACTTC
>14|TRBJ1-2|TRBV7-2|NA|NA
CASSLDRTSHGYTF
TGTGCCAGCAGCTTAGATCGGACATCACATGGCTACACCTTC
>13|TRBJ1-4|TRBV20-1|NA|NA
CSARRGVSEKLFF
TGCAGTGCCCGCCGGGGCGTCAGTGAAAAACTGTTTTTT
>15|TRBJ2-5|TRBV19|NA|TRBD2
CASSIREGLQETQYF
TGTGCCAGTAGTATCCGGGAGGGTCTCCAAGAGACCCAGTACTTC
>14|TRBJ2-1|TRBV6-1|NA|TRBD1
CASTVNRGLTEQFF
TGTGCCAGCACCGTAAACAGGGGGCTCACTGAGCAGTTCTTC
>13|TRBJ1-1|TRBV20-1|few|NA
CSARFAMNTEAFF
TGCAGTGCTAGATTCGCCATGAACACTGAAGCTTTCTTT
>15|TRBJ2-3|TRBV27|NA|TRBD2
CASRKRETVTDTQYF
TGTGCCAGCAGGAAGCGGGAAACGGTGACAGATACGCAGTATTTT
>14|TRBJ2-1|TRBV5-1|few|TRBD2
CATALAGTYNEQFF
TGCGCCACCGCCCTAGCGGGGACCTACAATGAGCAGTTCTTC
>15|TRBJ2-3|TRBV6-5|few|TRBD1
CASSHRDRRTDTQYF
TGTGCCAGCAGCCATCGGGACAGACGCACAGATACGCAGTATTTT
>14|TRBJ2-1|TRBV12-3/TRBV12-4|few|TRBD1
CASRTGGIYNEQFF
TGTGCCAGCAGGACAGGGGGGATCTACAATGAGCAGTTCTTC
>14|TRBJ1-2|TRBV12-3/TRBV12-4|NA|NA
CASSFNSLNHGYTF
TGTGCCAGCAGTTTTAACAGCCTCAACCATGGCTACACCTTC
>13|TRBJ1-2|TRBV10-3|NA|TRBD1
CAISVTGDYGYTF
TGTGCCATCAGTGTCACAGGGGACTATGGCTACACCTTC
>16|TRBJ1-3|TRBV25-1|NA|TRBD1
CASSRSTGLSGNTIYF
TGTGCCAGCAGCAGATCGACAGGGCTCTCTGGAAACACCATATATTTT
>14|TRBJ1-5|TRBV6-2/TRBV6-3|NA|NA
CASSPQPSNQPQHF
TGTGCCAGCAGCCCGCAGCCGAGCAATCAGCCCCAGCATTTT
>13|TRBJ2-7|TRBV20-1|NA|TRBD2
CSAKRGASYEQYF
TGCAGTGCCAAGCGGGGTGCCTCCTACGAGCAGTACTTC
>16|TRBJ2-5|TRBV29-1|NA|TRBD1
CSVDTPGQGIQETQYF
TGCAGCGTTGATACACCGGGACAGGGAATCCAAGAGACCCAGTACTTC